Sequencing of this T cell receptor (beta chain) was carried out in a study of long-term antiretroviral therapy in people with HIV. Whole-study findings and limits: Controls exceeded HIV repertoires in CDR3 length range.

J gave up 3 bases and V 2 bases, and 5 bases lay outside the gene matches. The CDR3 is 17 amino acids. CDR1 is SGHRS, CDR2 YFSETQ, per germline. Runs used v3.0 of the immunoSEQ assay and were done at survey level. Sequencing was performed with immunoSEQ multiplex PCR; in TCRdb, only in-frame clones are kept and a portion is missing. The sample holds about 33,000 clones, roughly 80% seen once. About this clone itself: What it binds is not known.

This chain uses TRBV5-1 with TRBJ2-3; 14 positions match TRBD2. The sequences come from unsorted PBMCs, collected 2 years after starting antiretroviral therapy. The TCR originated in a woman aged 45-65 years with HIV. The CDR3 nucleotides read TGCGCCAGCAGCTTTCGACTAGCGGGGGGGCCGACAGATACGCAGTATTTT. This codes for CASSFRLAGGPTDTQYF.